The entry that follows covers one TCR beta chain sequence. Its antigen is not known. The data derive from a study of cytomegalovirus exposure and HLA in healthy donors. General observations from the study: Association of fewer than 20,000 TCR beta sequences with HLA alleles was found at 0.05 false discovery rate in a later analysis.

13 Jbeta primers and 60 Vbeta primers were used for the PCR. Study processing details: Later work found around 85 million unique TCR beta chains, with some 11 million shared. The data were produced by immunoSEQ multiplex PCR, yet TCRdb's version contains in-frame clones alone and is incomplete. D and trimming were read from the DNA, whereas the V and J calls and clone size are those reported in that table. The sample carries under 110,000 clones, roughly 70% recorded once. The V end lost 0 bases, the J end lost 3 bases, and 9 bases lay between the germline ends. Germline loops: CDR1 SGHAT, CDR2 FQDESV (reference sequence). The length of the CDR3 is 14 residues.

This sequence joins TRBV11-1 and TRBJ2-7; D possibly corresponds to TRBD1 (5 bases). This receptor was identified in a man between 50 and 59 years old in good health and CMV-seronegative. Sequencing was carried out using PBMCs. The CDR3 nucleotides are TGTGCCAGCAGCTTAGCGCGAACAGGCTACGAGCAGTACTTC. Protein sequence: CASSLARTGYEQYF.